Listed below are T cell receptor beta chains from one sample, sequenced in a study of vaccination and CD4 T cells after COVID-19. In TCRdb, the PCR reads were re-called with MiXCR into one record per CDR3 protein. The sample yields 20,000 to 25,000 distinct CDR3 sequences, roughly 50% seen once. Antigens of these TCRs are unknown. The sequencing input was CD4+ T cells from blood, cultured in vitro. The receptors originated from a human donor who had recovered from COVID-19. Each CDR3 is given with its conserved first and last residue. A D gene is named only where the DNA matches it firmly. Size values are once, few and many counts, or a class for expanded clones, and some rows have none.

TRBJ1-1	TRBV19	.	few	TGTGCCAGTAGTATAGGAATAAGTACTGAAGCTTTCTTT	CASSIGISTEAFF
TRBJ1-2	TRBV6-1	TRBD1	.	TGTGCCAGCAGGGGGGACAGCCAGAACTATGGCTACACCTTC	CASRGDSQNYGYTF
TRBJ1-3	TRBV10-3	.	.	TGTGCCATCAGGATAGACTCTGGAAACACCATATATTTT	CAIRIDSGNTIYF
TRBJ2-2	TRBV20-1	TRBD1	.	TGCAGTGCTCCCGACAGGGGGCTTAACACCGGGGAGCTGTTTTTT	CSAPDRGLNTGELFF
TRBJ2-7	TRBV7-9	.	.	TGTGCCAGCAGCTTAGGGGCTTGGAGCTCCTACGAGCAGTACTTC	CASSLGAWSSYEQYF
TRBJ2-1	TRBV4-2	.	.	TGTGCCAGCAGCCATGAGGGGGACTACCGATACAATGAGCAGTTCTTC	CASSHEGDYRYNEQFF
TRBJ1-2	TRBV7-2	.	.	TGTGCCAGCAGCCGTAAGGGTTTCTATGGCTACACCTTC	CASSRKGFYGYTF
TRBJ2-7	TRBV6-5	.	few	TGTGCCAGCAGTTACGACGGCAGGGCTGCCTACGAGCAGTACTTC	CASSYDGRAAYEQYF
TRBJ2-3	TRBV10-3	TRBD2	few	TGTGCCATCAGTCCTAGCGGGACGAGCACAGATACGCAGTATTTT	CAISPSGTSTDTQYF
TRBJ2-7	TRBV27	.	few	TGTGCCAGCAGTTTGGCCGGGAGCTCCTACGAGCAGTACTTC	CASSLAGSSYEQYF
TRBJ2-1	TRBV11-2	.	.	TGTGCCAGCAGCCTTAGGATCGGCTCCTACAATGAGCAGTTCTTC	CASSLRIGSYNEQFF
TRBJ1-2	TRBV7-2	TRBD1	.	TGTGCCAGCAGCCCGGAACAGGGGAGCGGTGGCTACACCTTC	CASSPEQGSGGYTF
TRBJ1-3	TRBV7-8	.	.	TGTGCCAGCAGCTTAGCGGCTAGGGGAAACACCATATATTTT	CASSLAARGNTIYF
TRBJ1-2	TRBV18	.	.	TGTGCCAGCTCCCGAGGGGCCAGGGAGGCCTATGGCTACACCTTC	CASSRGAREAYGYTF
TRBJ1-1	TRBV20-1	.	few	TGCAGTGCTAGCGGTCAGGCGGATGAAGCTTTCTTT	CSASGQADEAFF
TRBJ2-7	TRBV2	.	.	TGTGCCAGTACGGAACGGGGGCGAGAACAGGGGTTACCAGGCGAGCAGTACTTC	CASTERGREQGLPGEQYF
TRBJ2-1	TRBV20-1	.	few	TGCAGTGCTAGAGAGCCCCCGGTCAGCCGCGATGAGCAGTTCTTC	CSAREPPVSRDEQFF
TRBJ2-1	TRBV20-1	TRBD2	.	TGCAGTGCTAGAGTTCTAGCGGGAGGGGATGAGCAGTTCTTC	CSARVLAGGDEQFF
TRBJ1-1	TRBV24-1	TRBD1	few	TGTGCCACCAGTGATACAGGGGTTTTAACTGAAGCTTTCTTT	CATSDTGVLTEAFF
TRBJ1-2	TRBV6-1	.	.	TGTGTCAGCAGGAAGACGGGTAGCGGGTATGGCTACACCTTC	CVSRKTGSGYGYTF
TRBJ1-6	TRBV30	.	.	TGTGCCTGGAGTCGGGACAATTCACCCCTCCACTTT	CAWSRDNSPLHF
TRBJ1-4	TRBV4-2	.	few	TGTGCCAGCAGCCAAGAAAGAATGGGGGGGGCAAAACTGTTTTTT	CASSQERMGGAKLFF
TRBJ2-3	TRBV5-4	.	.	TGTGCCAGCAGCTTTGGGCAGGGCACAGATACGCAGTATTTT	CASSFGQGTDTQYF
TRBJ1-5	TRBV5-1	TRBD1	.	TGCGCCAGCAGCCGGACAGGGGTTCAGCCCCAGCATTTT	CASSRTGVQPQHF
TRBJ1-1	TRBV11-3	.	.	TGTGCCAGCAGCAAGGGGAACAGGGAAGCTTTCTTT	CASSKGNREAFF